The 2 T cell receptor beta chains presented below share a single source sample, sequenced in a study of Ad26.COV2.S vaccination and SARS-CoV-2 variants. The repertoire was sequenced with immunoSEQ multiplex PCR; TCRdb's copy has only in-frame clones and lacks some. The data contain about 350,000 clones, roughly nine tenths of them singletons. Here the sequenced sample was peripheral blood, taken after recovery from COVID-19. Every receptor here comes from a human donor who had recovered from COVID-19.

The V and J genes are TRBV13 and TRBJ1-4, with 9 bases matching TRBD1. The CDR3 is 18 amino acids. Germline V gene data show CDR1 as PRHDT and CDR2 as FYEKMQ (reference sequence). V lost 2 bases and J lost 8; bases outside the gene matches: 15. CDR3 residues: CASSLSGTGYVEGEKLFF. In DNA form, the CDR3 reads TGTGCCAGCAGCTTATCCGGGACAGGGTACGTTGAGGGCGAAAAACTGTTTTTT. The whole variable domain, remainder taken from reference TRBV13 and TRBJ1-4, is AAGVIQSPRHLIKEKRETATLKCYPIPRHDTVYWYQQGPGQDPQFLISFYEKMQSDKGSIPDRFSAQQFSDYHSELNMSSLELGDSALYFCASSLSGTGYVEGEKLFFGSGTQLSVL.

This chain's CDR3 is CASSQYRDTQYF. The CDR3, as DNA: TGTGCCAGCAGCCAATACAGGGATACGCAGTATTTT. The rearrangement joins TRBV9 to TRBJ2-3; TRBD1 is a possible D gene (5 bases). The V end lost 4 bases, the J end lost 6 bases, and 9 bases lay between the germline ends. CDR3 length equals 12 residues. Germline V gene sequence: CDR1 SGDLS, CDR2 YYNGEE.